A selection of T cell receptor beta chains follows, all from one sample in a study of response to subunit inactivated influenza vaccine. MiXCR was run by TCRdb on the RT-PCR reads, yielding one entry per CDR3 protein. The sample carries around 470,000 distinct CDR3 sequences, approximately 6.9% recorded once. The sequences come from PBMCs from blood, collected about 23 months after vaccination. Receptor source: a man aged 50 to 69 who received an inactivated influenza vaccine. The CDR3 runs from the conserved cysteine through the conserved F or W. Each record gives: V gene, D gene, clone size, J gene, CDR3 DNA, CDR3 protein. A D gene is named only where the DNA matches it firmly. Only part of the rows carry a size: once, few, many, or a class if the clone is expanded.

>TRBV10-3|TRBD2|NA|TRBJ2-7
TGTGCCATCAGTGGCCTAGCGGGGGGAACCTACGAGCAGTACTTC
CAISGLAGGTYEQYF
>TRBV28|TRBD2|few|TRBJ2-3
TGTGCCAGCAGTTGGGGAAATGGGGGGGACCCCACAGATACGCAGTATTTT
CASSWGNGGDPTDTQYF
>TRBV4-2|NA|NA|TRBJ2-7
TGTGCCATGAGCCCGGGGACAACCTACGAGCAGTACTTC
CAMSPGTTYEQYF
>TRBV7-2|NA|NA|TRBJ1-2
TGTGCCAGCAGCCCCCGACAGAGTACTAACTATGGCTACACCTTC
CASSPRQSTNYGYTF
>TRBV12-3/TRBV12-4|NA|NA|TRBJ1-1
TGTGCCAGCAGTTTTGGGGCAGGGAGAAACACTGAAGCTTTCTTT
CASSFGAGRNTEAFF
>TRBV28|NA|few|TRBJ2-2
TGTGCCAGCGGGTTCGTTCCGAACACCGGGGAGCTGTTTTTT
CASGFVPNTGELFF
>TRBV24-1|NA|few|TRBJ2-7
TGTGCCACCAGGTGGTCGCGCGGGGACTACGAGCAGTACTTC
CATRWSRGDYEQYF
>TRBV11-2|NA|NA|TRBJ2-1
TGTGCCAGCAGCTTTAGCATTCGGGGGACGTCCTACAATGAGCAGTTCTTC
CASSFSIRGTSYNEQFF
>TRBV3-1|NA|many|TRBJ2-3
TGTGCCAGCAGAATGGCAGATACGCAGTATTTT
CASRMADTQYF
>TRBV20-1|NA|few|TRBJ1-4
TGCAGTGCAAAGCGACCGGCCCCTAATGAAAAACTGTTTTTT
CSAKRPAPNEKLFF
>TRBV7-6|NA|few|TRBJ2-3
TGTGCCAGCAGCCTCGCTGGAGGAGGGGATACGCAGTATTTT
CASSLAGGGDTQYF
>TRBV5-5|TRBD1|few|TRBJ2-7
TGTGCCAGCAGTATAGGGGACAGCCCTTACGAGCAGTACTTC
CASSIGDSPYEQYF
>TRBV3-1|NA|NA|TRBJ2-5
TGTGCCAGCAGCCTAAGCTGGCGGGCCCAAGAGACCCAGTACTTC
CASSLSWRAQETQYF
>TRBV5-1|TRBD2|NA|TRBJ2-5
TGCGCCAGCAGCTTCGGCGGGACTAGCGGGCCCCTGGGAGGGGAGACCCAGTACTTC
CASSFGGTSGPLGGETQYF
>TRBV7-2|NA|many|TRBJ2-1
TGTGCCAGCAGGTCCGGAGGGCAGGGATACAATGAGCAGTTCTTC
CASRSGGQGYNEQFF
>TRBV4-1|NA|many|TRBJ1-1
TGCGCCAGCAGCCAAGTTGAGGATACTGAAGCTTTCTTT
CASSQVEDTEAFF
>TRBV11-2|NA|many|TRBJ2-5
TGTGCCAGCAGCTTAGGGTACGGGGACCAAGAGACCCAGTACTTC
CASSLGYGDQETQYF
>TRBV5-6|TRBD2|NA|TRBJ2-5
TGTGCCAGCAGCTTGGGGGCTAGCGGGAGAGGGACCCAGTACTTC
CASSLGASGRGTQYF
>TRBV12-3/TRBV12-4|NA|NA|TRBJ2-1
TGTGCCAGCAGTTTGGGTGGGCCGCAGTTCTTC
CASSLGGPQFF
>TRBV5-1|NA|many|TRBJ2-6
TGCGCCAGCAGCTTGGCCTCAACAGCAGGGGCCAACGTCCTGACTTTC
CASSLASTAGANVLTF
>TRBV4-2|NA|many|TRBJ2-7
TGTGCCAGCAGCCAAGTCGTGGGATACGAGCAGTACTTC
CASSQVVGYEQYF
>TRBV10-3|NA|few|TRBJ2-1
TGTGCCATCAGTGAAATTGGAGGGGGATCCTACAATGAGCAGTTCTTC
CAISEIGGGSYNEQFF
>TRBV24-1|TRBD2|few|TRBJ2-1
TGTGCCACCAGTGATCGGACTAGCGGGGATGAGCAGTTCTTC
CATSDRTSGDEQFF
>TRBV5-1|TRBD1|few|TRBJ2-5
TGCGCCAGCAGGCAACAGGGGCAAATACAAGAGACCCAGTACTTC
CASRQQGQIQETQYF
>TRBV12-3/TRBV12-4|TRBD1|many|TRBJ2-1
TGTGCCAGCAGTTCTCGACAGGGTGGGTACAATGAGCAGTTCTTC
CASSSRQGGYNEQFF
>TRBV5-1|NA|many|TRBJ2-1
TGCGCCAGCAGCAGAGACGCGTCATACGATGAGCAGTTCTTC
CASSRDASYDEQFF
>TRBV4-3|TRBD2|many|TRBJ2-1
TGCGCCAGCAGCCAAGAGGCTAGCGGGAGGTACAATGAGCAGTTCTTC
CASSQEASGRYNEQFF